This T cell receptor beta chain was documented in a study of tumor-infiltrating lymphocytes in primary liver carcinoma. Study context: Men as well as women, aged 30 to 69 years, made up the patients. Each of the growths was stage T1-T3 N0M0, extending roughly 4.2 to 11 cm across.

Deletions cut 10 bases from V and 8 bases from J, with 24 bases between. CDR1 and CDR2 (germline): SGHAT, FQDESV (reference sequence). This CDR3 has 15 residues. The study extracted blood RNA from unsorted whole blood and also extracted germline DNA. cDNA specific to TCR beta was made from 450 to 650 ng of total RNA, with a constant-region primer employed for priming. For TCR beta, libraries were produced by three nested multiplex PCR rounds using slightly modified ARM-PCR. Investigators reported that the first two PCR rounds, at around 11 cycles each, used TRBV1-TRBV30 forward primers with a C-beta reverse primer. TCRdb re-derived calls from the multiplex PCR reads in MiXCR, one entry per CDR3 protein. This sample has fewer than 350,000 distinct CDR3 sequences; about two thirds occur once, and the top ten carry under 8%. Worth noting for this clonotype: Its antigen is unidentified.

Study-level results: Unsorted bulk sampling ruled out any CD4+ versus CD8+ repertoire comparison.

The chain has TRBV11-1 and TRBJ2-1, with D possibly being TRBD1 or TRBD2 (6 bases each). The TCR sequence derives from a man aged 35-49 years with primary liver carcinoma and hepatitis B virus infection. The sequencing input was peripheral blood. The DNA of the CDR3 is TGTGCCAACAACCGGAGTGGGGGGCAGGGCGATGAGCAGTTCTTC. Amino acid sequence: CANNRSGGQGDEQFF.